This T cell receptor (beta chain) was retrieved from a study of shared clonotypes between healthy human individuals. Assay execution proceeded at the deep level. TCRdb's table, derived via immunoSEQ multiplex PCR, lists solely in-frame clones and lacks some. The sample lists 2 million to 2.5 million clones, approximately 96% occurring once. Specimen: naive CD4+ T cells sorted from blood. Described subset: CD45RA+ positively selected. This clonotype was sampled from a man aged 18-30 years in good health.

The CDR3 loop is CASSLGERWGQGSDTQYF. DNA for the CDR3: TGTGCCAGCAGCTTAGGGGAGCGGTGGGGACAGGGGTCAGATACGCAGTATTTT. This chain uses TRBV11-3 with TRBJ2-3, with 10 nucleotides matching TRBD1. With 1 base clipped from V and 4 bases from J, the junction kept 11 bases outside the gene matches. CDR3 length: 18 amino acids. Germline V gives CDR1 SGHNT, CDR2 YENEEA. Full variable domain (missing parts from reference TRBV11-3 and TRBJ2-3): EAGVVQSPRYKIIEKKQPVAFWCNPISGHNTLYWYLQNLGQGPELLIRYENEEAVDDSQLPKDRFSAERLKGVDSTLKIQPAELGDSAVYLCASSLGERWGQGSDTQYFGPGTRLTVL.